Reported below is one T cell receptor (beta chain). Its antigen is unknown. RNA transcripts provided the source from which TCR beta CDR3 regions were amplified. When the TCR CDR3 underwent first-round RT-PCR, the HTBI primer set was used. TCRdb re-analysed the multiplex PCR reads in MiXCR, keeping a single row per CDR3 protein. Here the sample spans 350,000 to 400,000 distinct CDR3 sequences, about 18% being singletons. The sample comes from a study of T cells in Graves' hyperthyroidism and ophthalmopathy. Study observations and caveats: The blood repertoire included most of the expanded thyroid clonotypes above 0.001.

Sequenced material: blood. The TCR originated in a woman under 30 with Graves' hyperthyroidism.

The CDR3 DNA follows: TGCAGTGCTAATCCACTAGCGGGGCTGAACTACGAGCAGTACTTC. This gives the protein CSANPLAGLNYEQYF. The chain carries TRBV20-1 and TRBJ2-7; TRBD2 agrees at 10 bases. With 4 bases clipped from V and 3 bases from J, the junction kept 9 bases outside the gene matches. The CDR3 extends over 15 amino acids. Germline-derived CDR1 and CDR2 are DFQATT and SNEGSKA (reference sequence).